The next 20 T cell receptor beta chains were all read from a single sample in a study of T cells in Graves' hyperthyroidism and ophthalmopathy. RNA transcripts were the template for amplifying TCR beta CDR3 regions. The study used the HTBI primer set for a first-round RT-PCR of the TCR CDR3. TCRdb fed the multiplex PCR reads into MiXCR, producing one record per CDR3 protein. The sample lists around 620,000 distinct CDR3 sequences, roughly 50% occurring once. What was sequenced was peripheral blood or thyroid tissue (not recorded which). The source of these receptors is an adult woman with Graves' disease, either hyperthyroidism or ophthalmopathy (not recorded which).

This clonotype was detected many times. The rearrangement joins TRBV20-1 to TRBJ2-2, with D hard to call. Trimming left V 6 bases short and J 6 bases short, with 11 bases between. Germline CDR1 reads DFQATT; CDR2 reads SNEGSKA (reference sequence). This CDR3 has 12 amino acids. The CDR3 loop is CSARPLPGELFF. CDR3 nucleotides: TGCAGTGCCCGACCCCTCCCCGGGGAGCTGTTTTTT.

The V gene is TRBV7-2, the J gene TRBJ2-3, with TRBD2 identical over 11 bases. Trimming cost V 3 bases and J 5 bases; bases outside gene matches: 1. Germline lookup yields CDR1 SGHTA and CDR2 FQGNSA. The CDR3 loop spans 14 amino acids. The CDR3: CASSFGLAGDTQYF. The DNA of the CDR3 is TGTGCCAGCAGCTTTGGACTAGCGGGAGATACGCAGTATTTT.

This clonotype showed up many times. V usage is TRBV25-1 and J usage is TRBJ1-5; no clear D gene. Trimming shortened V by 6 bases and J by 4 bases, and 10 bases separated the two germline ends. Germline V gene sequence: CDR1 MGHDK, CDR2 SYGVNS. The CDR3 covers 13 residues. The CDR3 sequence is CASSGSWNQPQHF. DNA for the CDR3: TGTGCCAGCAGCGGATCATGGAATCAGCCCCAGCATTTT.

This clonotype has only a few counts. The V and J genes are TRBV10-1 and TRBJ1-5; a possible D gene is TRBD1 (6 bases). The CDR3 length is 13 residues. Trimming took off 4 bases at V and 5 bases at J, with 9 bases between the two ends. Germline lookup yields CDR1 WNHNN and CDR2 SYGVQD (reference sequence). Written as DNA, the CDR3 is TGCGCCAGCAGTGTGGCAGGGGATCAGCCCCAGCATTTT. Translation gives CASSVAGDQPQHF.

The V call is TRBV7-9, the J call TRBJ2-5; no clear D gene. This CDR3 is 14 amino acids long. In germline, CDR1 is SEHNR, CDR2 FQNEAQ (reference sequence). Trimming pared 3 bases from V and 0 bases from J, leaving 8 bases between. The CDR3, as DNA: TGTGCCAGCAGCTTTCAGCTGAACCAAGAGACCCAGTACTTC. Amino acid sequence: CASSFQLNQETQYF. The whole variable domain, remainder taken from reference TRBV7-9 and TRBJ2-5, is DTGVSQNPRHKITKRGQNVTFRCDPISEHNRLYWYRQTLGQGPEFLTYFQNEAQLEKSRLLSDRFSAERPKGSFSTLEIQRTEQGDSAMYLCASSFQLNQETQYFGPGTRLLVL.

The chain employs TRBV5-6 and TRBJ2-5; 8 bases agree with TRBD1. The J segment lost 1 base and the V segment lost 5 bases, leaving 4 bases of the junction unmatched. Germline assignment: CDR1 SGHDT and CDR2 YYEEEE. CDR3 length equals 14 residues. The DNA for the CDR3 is TGTGCCAGCAGGCCCACAGGGGGCCAAGAGACCCAGTACTTC. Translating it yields CASRPTGGQETQYF.

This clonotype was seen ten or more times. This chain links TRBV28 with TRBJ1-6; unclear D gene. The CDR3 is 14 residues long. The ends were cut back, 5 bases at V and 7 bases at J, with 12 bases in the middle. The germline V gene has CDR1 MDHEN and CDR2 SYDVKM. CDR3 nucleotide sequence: TGTGCCAGCAGTCCTCAGCAAGGGAATTCACCCCTCCACTTT. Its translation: CASSPQQGNSPLHF.

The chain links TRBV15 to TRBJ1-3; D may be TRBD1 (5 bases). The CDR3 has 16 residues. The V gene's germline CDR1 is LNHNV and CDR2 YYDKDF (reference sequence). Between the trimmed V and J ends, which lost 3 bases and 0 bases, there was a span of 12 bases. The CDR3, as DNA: TGTGCCACCAGCAGCTTAGCAGGGCCCTCTGGAAACACCATATATTTT. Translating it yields CATSSLAGPSGNTIYF.

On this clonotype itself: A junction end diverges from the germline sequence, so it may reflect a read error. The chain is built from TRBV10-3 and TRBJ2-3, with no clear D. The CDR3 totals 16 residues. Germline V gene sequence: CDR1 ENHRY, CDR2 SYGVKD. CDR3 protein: CATSDPSSRLTDTQYF. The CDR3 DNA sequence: TGTGCCACCAGTGATCCCTCCTCCCGCCTCACAGATACGCAGTATTTT.

The CDR3 reads CASSEWGLAEETQYF. The CDR3 DNA sequence: TGTGCCAGCAGTGAGTGGGGACTAGCGGAAGAGACCCAGTACTTC. This chain joins TRBV2 and TRBJ2-5; TRBD2 matches 11 bases. From germline, CDR1 is SNHLY and CDR2 FYNNEI. This CDR3 comprises 15 residues. Losses at the gene ends were 3 bases for V and 3 bases for J; bases not matched to a gene: 3.

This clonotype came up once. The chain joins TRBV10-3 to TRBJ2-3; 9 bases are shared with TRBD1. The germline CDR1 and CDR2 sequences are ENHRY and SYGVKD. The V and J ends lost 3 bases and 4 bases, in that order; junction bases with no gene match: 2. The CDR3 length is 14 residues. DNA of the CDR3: TGTGCCATCAGTGATGGACAGGGGCCAGATACGCAGTATTTT. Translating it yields CAISDGQGPDTQYF.

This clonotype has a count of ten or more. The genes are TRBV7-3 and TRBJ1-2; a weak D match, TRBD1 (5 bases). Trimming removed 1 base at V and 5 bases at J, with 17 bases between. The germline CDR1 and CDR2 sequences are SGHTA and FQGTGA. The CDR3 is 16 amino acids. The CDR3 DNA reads TGTGCCAGCAGCTTAAGGGGACCGGGGCAGATTTATGGCTACACCTTC. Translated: CASSLRGPGQIYGYTF.

The CDR3 here is CSARDQGGTEAFF. The CDR3 DNA follows: TGCAGTGCTAGAGATCAGGGGGGCACTGAAGCTTTCTTT. The chain has TRBV20-1 and TRBJ1-1; TRBD1 agrees at 7 bases. With V trimmed by 0 bases and J by 4 bases, 2 bases remained unmatched. The CDR3 has 13 amino acids. In germline, CDR1 is DFQATT, CDR2 SNEGSKA (reference sequence).

The CDR3 sequence: CSVIDRGRLGNQPQHF. CDR3 sequence (DNA): TGCAGCGTTATAGACAGGGGACGGTTGGGCAATCAGCCCCAGCATTTT. The chain recombines TRBV29-1 with TRBJ1-5; 8 nucleotides align to TRBD1. There are 16 residues in the CDR3. Germline V gene sequence: CDR1 SQVTM, CDR2 ANQGSEA. The V segment lost 5 bases and the J segment 2 bases; nucleotides outside the gene matches: 11.

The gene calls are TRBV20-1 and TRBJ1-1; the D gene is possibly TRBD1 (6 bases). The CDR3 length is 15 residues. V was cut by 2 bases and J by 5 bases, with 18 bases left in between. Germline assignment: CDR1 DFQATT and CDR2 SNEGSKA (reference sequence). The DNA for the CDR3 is TGCAGTGCTAGATTTAGCACAGGGTGGAGGACTGAAGCTTTCTTT. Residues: CSARFSTGWRTEAFF.

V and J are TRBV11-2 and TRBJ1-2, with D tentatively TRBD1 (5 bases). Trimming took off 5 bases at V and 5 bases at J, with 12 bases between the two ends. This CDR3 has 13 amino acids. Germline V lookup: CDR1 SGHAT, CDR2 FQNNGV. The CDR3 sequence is CASSPPQDYGYTF. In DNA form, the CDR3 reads TGTGCCAGCAGCCCCCCACAGGATTATGGCTACACCTTC.

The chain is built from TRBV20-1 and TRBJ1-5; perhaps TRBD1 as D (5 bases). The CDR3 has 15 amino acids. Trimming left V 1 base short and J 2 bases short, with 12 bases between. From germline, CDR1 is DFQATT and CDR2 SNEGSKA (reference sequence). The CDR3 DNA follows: TGCAGTGCTAGAGCCAGGGACTCGGGCAATCAGCCCCAGCATTTT. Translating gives CSARARDSGNQPQHF.

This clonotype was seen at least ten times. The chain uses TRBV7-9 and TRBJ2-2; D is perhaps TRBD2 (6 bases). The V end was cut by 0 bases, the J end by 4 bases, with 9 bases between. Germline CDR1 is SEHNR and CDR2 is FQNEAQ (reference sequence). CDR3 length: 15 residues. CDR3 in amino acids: CASSLAGGGTGELFF. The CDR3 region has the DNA TGTGCCAGCAGCTTAGCGGGAGGTGGCACCGGGGAGCTGTTTTTT.

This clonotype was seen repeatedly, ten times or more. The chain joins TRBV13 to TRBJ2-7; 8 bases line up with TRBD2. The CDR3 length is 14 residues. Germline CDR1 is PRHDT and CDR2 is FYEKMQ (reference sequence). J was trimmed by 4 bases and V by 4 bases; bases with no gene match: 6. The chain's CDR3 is CASSSSGRRYEQYF. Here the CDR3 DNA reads TGTGCCAGCAGCTCCAGCGGGAGACGGTACGAGCAGTACTTC.

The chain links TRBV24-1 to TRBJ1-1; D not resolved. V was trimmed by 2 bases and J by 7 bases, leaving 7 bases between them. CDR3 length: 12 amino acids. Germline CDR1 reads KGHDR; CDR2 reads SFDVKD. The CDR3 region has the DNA TGTGCCACCAGTGATTCCCGGGGTGAAGCTTTCTTT. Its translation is CATSDSRGEAFF.